This TCR beta chain was observed in a study of T-cell memory formation after mild COVID-19. This clonotype was detected a few times. Barcoded TCR alpha and TCR beta cDNA libraries with UMIs came from 5'RACE using constant-segment primers. TCRdb re-called the 5' RACE reads through MiXCR, storing one row per CDR3 protein. The sample shows around 55,000 distinct CDR3 sequences, 9% to 9.5% of them seen only once. Trimming at V came to 7 bases and at J to 4 bases, leaving 7 bases not matched to a gene. CDR1 is SQVTM, CDR2 ANQGSEA, per germline. CDR3 length equals 13 residues. This sequence joins TRBV29-1 and TRBJ1-5; 7 bases agree with TRBD1. The sequence was collected from a man younger than 35 who had mild COVID-19 (a few samples of this study predate the infection). Cell type and time point are not known. Input material: PBMCs or a T cell subset sorted from them (not recorded which). The CDR3 coding sequence is TGCAGCGCTGCCCCAGGGGGGAATCAGCCCCAGCATTTT. This codes for CSAAPGGNQPQHF.